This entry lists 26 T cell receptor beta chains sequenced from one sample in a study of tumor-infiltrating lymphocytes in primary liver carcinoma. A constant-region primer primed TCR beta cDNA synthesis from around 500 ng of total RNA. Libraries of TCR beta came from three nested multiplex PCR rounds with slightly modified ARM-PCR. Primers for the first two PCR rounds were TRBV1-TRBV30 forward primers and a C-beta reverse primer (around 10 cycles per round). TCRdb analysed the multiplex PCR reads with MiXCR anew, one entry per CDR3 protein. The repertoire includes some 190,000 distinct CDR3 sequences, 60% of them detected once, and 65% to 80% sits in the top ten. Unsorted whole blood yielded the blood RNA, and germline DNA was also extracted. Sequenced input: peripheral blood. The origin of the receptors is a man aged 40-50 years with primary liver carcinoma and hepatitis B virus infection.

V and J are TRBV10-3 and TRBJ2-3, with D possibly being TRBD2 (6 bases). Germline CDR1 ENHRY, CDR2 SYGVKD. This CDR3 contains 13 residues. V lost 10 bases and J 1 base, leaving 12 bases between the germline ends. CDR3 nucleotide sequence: TGTGCCAACGGGGGTCCTGGCACAGATACGCAGTATTTT. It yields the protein CANGGPGTDTQYF.

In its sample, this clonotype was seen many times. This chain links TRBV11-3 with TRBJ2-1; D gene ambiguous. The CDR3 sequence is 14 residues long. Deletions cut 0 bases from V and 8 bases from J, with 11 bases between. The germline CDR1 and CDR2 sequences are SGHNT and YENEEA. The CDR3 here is CASSLEGSLDEQFF. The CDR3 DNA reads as TGTGCCAGCAGCTTAGAGGGGTCCCTGGATGAGCAGTTCTTC.

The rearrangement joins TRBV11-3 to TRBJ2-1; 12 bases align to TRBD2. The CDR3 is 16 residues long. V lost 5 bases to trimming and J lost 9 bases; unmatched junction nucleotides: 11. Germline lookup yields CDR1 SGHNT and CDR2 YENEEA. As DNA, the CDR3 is TGTGCCAGCAGCATATCAGAGACTAGCGGGAGAAGTGAGCAGTTCTTC. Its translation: CASSISETSGRSEQFF.

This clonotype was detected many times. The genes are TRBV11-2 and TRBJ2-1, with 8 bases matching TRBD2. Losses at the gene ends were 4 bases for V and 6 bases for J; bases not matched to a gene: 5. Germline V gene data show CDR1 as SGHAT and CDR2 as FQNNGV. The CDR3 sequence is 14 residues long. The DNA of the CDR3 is TGTGCCAGCAGCTCCGGGACTAGTCCCAATGAGCAGTTCTTC. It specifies CASSSGTSPNEQFF.

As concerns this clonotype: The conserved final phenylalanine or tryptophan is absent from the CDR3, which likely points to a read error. As DNA, the CDR3 is TGTGCCAGCAACTTGGATGGCAGGAGCTACGAGCAGTACCTC. Protein sequence: CASNLDGRSYEQYL. The J gene is TRBJ2-7, the V gene TRBV11-1; the D is unclear. V dropped 7 bases and J dropped 3 bases, with 16 bases sitting between them. Germline assignment: CDR1 SGHAT and CDR2 FQDESV (reference sequence). There are 14 residues in the CDR3.

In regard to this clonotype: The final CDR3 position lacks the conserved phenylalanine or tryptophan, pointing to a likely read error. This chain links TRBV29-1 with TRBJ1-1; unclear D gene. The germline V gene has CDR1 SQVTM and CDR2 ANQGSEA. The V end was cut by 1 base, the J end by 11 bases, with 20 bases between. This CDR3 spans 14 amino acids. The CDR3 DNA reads TGCAGCGTTGAAGGATCTTCAACGGCCCACAAGGCTTTCTCT. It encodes CSVEGSSTAHKAFS.

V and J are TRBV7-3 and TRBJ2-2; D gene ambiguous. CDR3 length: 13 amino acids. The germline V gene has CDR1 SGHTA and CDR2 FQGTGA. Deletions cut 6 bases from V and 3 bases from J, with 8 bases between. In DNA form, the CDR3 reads TGTGCCAGCAGTAATACACACACCGGGGAGCTGTTTTTT. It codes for CASSNTHTGELFF.

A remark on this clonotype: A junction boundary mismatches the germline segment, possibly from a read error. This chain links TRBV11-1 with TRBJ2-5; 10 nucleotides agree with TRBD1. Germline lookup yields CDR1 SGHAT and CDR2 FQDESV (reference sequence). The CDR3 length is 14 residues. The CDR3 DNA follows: TGTGCCAGCATCATGACAGGGGGCGGCGAGACTCAGTACTTC. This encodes CASIMTGGGETQYF. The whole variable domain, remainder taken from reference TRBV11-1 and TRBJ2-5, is EAEVAQSPRYKITEKSQAVAFWCDPISGHATLYWYRQILGQGPELLVQFQDESVVDDSQLPKDRFSAERLKGVDSTLKIQPAELGDSAMYLCASIMTGGGETQYFGPGTRLLVL.

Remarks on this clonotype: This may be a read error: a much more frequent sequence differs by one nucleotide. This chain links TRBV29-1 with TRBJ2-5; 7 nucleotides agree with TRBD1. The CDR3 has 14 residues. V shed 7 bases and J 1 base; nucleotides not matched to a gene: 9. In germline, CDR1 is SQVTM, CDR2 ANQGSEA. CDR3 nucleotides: TGCAGCGCTAGCAGGGGGACAGCCCAAGAGACCCAGTACTTC. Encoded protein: CSASRGTAQETQYF.

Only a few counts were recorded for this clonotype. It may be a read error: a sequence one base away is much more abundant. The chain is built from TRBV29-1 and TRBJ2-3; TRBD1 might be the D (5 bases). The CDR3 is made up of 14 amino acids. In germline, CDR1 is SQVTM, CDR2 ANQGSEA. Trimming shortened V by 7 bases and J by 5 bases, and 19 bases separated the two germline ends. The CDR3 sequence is CSGSAQGVGDTQYF. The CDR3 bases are TGCAGCGGCTCAGCGCAGGGTGTTGGAGATACGCAGTATTTT.

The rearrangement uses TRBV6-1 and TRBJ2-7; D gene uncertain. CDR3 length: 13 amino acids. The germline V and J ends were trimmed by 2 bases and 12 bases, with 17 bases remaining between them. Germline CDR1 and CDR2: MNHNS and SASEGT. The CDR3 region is CASSESHSLKGYF. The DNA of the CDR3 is TGTGCCAGCAGTGAATCTCATAGCCTAAAGGGGTACTTC.

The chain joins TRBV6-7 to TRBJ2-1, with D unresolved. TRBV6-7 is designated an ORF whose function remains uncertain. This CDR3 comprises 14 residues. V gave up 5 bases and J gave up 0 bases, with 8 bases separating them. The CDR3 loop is CASSLGLSYNEQFF. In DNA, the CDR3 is TGTGCCAGCAGTCTCGGGCTCTCCTACAATGAGCAGTTCTTC.

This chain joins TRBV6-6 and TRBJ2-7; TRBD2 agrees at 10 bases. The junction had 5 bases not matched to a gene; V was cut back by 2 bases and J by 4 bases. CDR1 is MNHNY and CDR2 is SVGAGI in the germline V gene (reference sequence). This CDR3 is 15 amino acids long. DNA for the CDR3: TGTGCCAGCAGTTACCTAGGGACTAGCGTTTACGAGCAGTACTTC. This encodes CASSYLGTSVYEQYF.

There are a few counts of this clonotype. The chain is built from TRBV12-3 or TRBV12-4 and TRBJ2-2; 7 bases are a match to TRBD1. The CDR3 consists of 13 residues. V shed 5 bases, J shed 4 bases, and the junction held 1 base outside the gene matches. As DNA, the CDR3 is TGTGCCAGCAGTGACAGGGTCACCGGGGAGCTGTTTTTT. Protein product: CASSDRVTGELFF.

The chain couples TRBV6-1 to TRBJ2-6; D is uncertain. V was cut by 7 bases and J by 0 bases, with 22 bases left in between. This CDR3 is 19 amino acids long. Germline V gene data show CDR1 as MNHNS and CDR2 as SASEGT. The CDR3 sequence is CASTEERAPWGSGANVLTF. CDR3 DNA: TGTGCCAGCACCGAAGAAAGGGCTCCCTGGGGCTCTGGGGCCAACGTCCTGACTTTC.

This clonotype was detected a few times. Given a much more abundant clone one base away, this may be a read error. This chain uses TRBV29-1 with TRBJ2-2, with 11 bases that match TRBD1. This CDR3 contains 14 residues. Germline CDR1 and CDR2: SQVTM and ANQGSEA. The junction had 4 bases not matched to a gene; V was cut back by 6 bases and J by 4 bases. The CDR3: CSVWDRGTTGELFF. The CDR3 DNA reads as TGCAGCGTCTGGGACAGGGGGACCACCGGGGAGCTGTTTTTT.

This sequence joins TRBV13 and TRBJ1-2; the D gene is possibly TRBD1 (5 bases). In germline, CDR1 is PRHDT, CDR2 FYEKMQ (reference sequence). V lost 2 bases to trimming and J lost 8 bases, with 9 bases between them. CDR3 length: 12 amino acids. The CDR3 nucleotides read TGTGCCAGCAGCTTAAGCAGGGCGGGCTACACCTTC. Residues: CASSLSRAGYTF. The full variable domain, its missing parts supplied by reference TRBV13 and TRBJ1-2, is AAGVIQSPRHLIKEKRETATLKCYPIPRHDTVYWYQQGPGQDPQFLISFYEKMQSDKGSIPDRFSAQQFSDYHSELNMSSLELGDSALYFCASSLSRAGYTFGSGTRLTVV.

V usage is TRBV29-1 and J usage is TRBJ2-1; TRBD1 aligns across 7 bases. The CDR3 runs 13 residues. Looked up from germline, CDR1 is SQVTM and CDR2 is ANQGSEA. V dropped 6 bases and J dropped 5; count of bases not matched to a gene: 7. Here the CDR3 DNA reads TGCAGCGTCGATCGACAGGGCAACAATGAGCAGTTCTTC. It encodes CSVDRQGNNEQFF.

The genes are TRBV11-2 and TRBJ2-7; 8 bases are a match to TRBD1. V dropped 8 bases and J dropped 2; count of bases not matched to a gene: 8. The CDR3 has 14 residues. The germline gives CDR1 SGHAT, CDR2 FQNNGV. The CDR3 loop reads CASDLWTGTYEQYF. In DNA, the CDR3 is TGTGCCAGCGACCTATGGACAGGGACCTACGAGCAGTACTTC.

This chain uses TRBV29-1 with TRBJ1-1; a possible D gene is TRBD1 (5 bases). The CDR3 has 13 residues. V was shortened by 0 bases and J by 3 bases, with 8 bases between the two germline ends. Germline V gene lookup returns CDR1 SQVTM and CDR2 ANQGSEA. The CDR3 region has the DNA TGCAGCGTTGAAGAGGGGGTGTACACTGAAGCTTTCTTT. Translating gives CSVEEGVYTEAFF.

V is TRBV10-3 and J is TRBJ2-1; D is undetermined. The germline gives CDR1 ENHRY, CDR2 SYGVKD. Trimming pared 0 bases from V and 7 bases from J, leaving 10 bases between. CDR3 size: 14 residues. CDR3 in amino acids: CAISESNVQNEQFF. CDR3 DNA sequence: TGTGCCATCAGTGAGTCGAACGTTCAGAATGAGCAGTTCTTC.

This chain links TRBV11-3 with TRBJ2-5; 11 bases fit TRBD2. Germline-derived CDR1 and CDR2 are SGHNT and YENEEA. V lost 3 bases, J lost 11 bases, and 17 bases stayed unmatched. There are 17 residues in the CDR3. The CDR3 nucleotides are TGTGCCAGCAGCTTGGGGGGTTCCGGGACTAGCGGCAATGAGCAGTACTTC. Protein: CASSLGGSGTSGNEQYF. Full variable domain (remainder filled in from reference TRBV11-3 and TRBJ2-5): EAGVVQSPRYKIIEKKQPVAFWCNPISGHNTLYWYLQNLGQGPELLIRYENEEAVDDSQLPKDRFSAERLKGVDSTLKIQPAELGDSAVYLCASSLGGSGTSGNEQYFGPGTRLLVL.

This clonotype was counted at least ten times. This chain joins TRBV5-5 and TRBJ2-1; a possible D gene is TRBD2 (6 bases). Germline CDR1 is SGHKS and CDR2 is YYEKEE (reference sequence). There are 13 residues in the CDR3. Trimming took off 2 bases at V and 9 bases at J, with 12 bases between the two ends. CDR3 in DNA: TGTGCCAGCAGCTTAACTAGCCTCGGTGAGCAGTTCTTC. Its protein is CASSLTSLGEQFF. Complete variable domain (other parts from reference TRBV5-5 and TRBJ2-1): DAGVTQSPTHLIKTRGQQVTLRCSPISGHKSVSWYQQVLGQGPQFIFQYYEKEERGRGNFPDRFSARQFPNYSSELNVNALLLGDSALYLCASSLTSLGEQFFGPGTRLTVL.

CDR3 in amino acids: CASTGDPRLHTQYF. The CDR3 DNA is TGTGCCAGCACCGGAGACCCGAGACTCCATACGCAGTATTTT. This rearrangement joins TRBV6-6 to TRBJ2-3; D remains ambiguous. Germline-derived CDR1 and CDR2 are MNHNY and SVGAGI (reference sequence). The CDR3 has 14 residues. V lost 7 bases, J lost 7 bases, and 18 bases lay in between.

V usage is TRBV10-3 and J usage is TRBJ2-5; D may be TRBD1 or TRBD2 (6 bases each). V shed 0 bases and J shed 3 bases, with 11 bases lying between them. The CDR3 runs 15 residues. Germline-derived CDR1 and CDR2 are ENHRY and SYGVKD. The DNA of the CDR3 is TGTGCCATCAGTGAGTCGTTGAGGGGGGAAGAGACCCAGTACTTC. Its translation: CAISESLRGEETQYF.

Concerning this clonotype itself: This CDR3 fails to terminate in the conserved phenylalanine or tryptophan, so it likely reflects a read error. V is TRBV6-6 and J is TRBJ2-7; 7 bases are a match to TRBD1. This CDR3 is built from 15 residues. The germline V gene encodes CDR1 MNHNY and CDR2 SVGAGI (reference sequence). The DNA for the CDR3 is TGTGCAAGCAGCTCCTTTCGACAGGGCCCCTACGAGCAGTACATC. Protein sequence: CASSSFRQGPYEQYI.